The next 29 T cell receptor beta chains were all read from a single sample in a study of shared clonotypes between healthy human individuals. Generated by immunoSEQ multiplex PCR, the TCRdb table keeps only in-frame clones and is missing some. The profile shows some 2,500,000 clones, approximately 94% of them singletons. Material: naive CD4+ T cells from PBMCs. Subset meaning: CD45RA+ positively selected. These receptors were collected from a man between 18 and 29 years old in good health. Some clones in this sample may be carry-over from other donors' samples.

V usage is TRBV7-2 and J usage is TRBJ2-7; D is possibly TRBD2 (5 bases). The CDR3 has 11 residues. In germline, CDR1 is SGHTA, CDR2 FQGNSA. V was pared by 0 bases and J by 9 bases, with 6 bases between. CDR3 residues: CASSLASGQYF. The CDR3 DNA is TGTGCCAGCAGCTTAGCCAGCGGGCAGTACTTC.

With respect to this clone: At the DNA level, this CDR3 is encoded by other sequences in the same sample as well. This chain joins TRBV7-3 and TRBJ2-1, with TRBD2 identical over 7 bases. CDR3 size: 12 residues. V shed 4 bases, J shed 6 bases, and the junction held 0 bases outside the gene matches. Germline V gene data show CDR1 as SGHTA and CDR2 as FQGTGA. For the CDR3, the DNA is TGTGCCAGCAGCTCGGGGGGCAATGAGCAGTTCTTC. This codes for CASSSGGNEQFF.

The V and J genes are TRBV19 and TRBJ2-3, with TRBD2 matching over 10 bases. The CDR3 loop spans 18 amino acids. Germline V gene data show CDR1 as LNHDA and CDR2 as SQIVND (reference sequence). V lost 1 base, J lost 0 bases, and 7 bases stayed unmatched. CDR3 DNA sequence: TGTGCCAGTAGTATAGGCTGGACTAGCGGAACTAGCACAGATACGCAGTATTTT. It encodes CASSIGWTSGTSTDTQYF.

The chain recombines TRBV2 with TRBJ1-4; no clear D. Germline lookup yields CDR1 SNHLY and CDR2 FYNNEI. CDR3 size: 12 residues. Trimming took 6 bases from V and 8 from J, leaving 10 bases between them. The CDR3 region is CASRWQGEKLFF. Written as DNA, the CDR3 is TGTGCCAGCAGATGGCAAGGGGAAAAACTGTTTTTT.

The chain couples TRBV30 to TRBJ2-6, with D hard to call. CDR3 size: 16 residues. Trimming removed 1 base from V and 1 base from J, with 11 bases in between. Germline CDR1 reads GTSNPN; CDR2 reads SVGIG (reference sequence). The CDR3: CAWSEMWLSGANVLTF. In DNA form, the CDR3 reads TGTGCCTGGAGTGAGATGTGGTTGTCTGGGGCCAACGTCCTGACTTTC.

Comment on this clone: One end of the junction does not line up with germline, which may come from a read error. The chain uses TRBV6-1 and TRBJ2-1; 7 nucleotides agree with TRBD1. Germline V gives CDR1 MNHNS, CDR2 SASEGT. The CDR3 is 20 amino acids. The CDR3 nucleotides read TGTGCCAGCAGAGAAGCCCTGACAGGGTGGTTTTCGAGGAAGGACAATGAGCAGTTCTTC. Protein product: CASREALTGWFSRKDNEQFF.

The chain couples TRBV5-1 to TRBJ2-7; 12 bases fit TRBD2. CDR3 length: 16 amino acids. Per the germline V gene, CDR1 is SGHRS and CDR2 is YFSETQ. V was pared by 0 bases and J by 5 bases, with 6 bases of the junction left unmatched. The CDR3 region has the DNA TGCGCCAGCAGCTTGGAACGACTAGCGGGAGTCCACGAGCAGTACTTC. It is translated as CASSLERLAGVHEQYF. The variable domain in full, completed from reference TRBV5-1 and TRBJ2-7, reads KAGVTQTPRYLIKTRGQQVTLSCSPISGHRSVSWYQQTPGQGLQFLFEYFSETQRNKGNFPGRFSGRQFSNSRSEMNVSTLELGDSALYLCASSLERLAGVHEQYFGPGTRLTVT.

This rearrangement joins TRBV5-1 to TRBJ1-1, with TRBD1 matching over 7 bases. V dropped 1 base and J dropped 2; count of bases not matched to a gene: 8. The germline CDR1 and CDR2 sequences are SGHRS and YFSETQ. The CDR3 extends over 16 amino acids. For the CDR3, the DNA is TGCGCCAGCAGCTTGCCCGGGACAGCGCTTAACACTGAAGCTTTCTTT. It translates to CASSLPGTALNTEAFF. The full variable domain, rest sourced from reference TRBV5-1 and TRBJ1-1, is KAGVTQTPRYLIKTRGQQVTLSCSPISGHRSVSWYQQTPGQGLQFLFEYFSETQRNKGNFPGRFSGRQFSNSRSEMNVSTLELGDSALYLCASSLPGTALNTEAFFGQGTRLTVV.

The chain carries TRBV18 and TRBJ2-2, with D perhaps TRBD1 or TRBD2 (5 bases each). Germline CDR1 and CDR2: KGHSH and LQKENI. The CDR3 length is 14 residues. Deletions cut 6 bases from V and 1 base from J, with 9 bases between. As DNA, the CDR3 is TGTGCCAGCTCCCGGGACGGGAACACCGGGGAGCTGTTTTTT. Its protein product is CASSRDGNTGELFF.

The rearrangement joins TRBV4-1 to TRBJ1-6; D unresolved. The CDR3 is 16 residues long. V lost 2 bases and J lost 10, with 18 bases in between. Germline values: CDR1 MGHRA, CDR2 YSYEKL. Written as DNA, the CDR3 is TGCGCCAGCAGCCAAATGTCGTTGGTCTTAGGCTCACCCCTCCACTTT. Protein: CASSQMSLVLGSPLHF.

This rearrangement joins TRBV9 to TRBJ1-3; D possibly corresponds to TRBD1 (6 bases). This CDR3 is built from 17 residues. CDR1 SGDLS and CDR2 YYNGEE come from the germline V gene. V gave up 0 bases and J gave up 2 bases, with 15 bases separating them. This CDR3 is CASSVGVGGKAGNTIYF. The CDR3, as DNA: TGTGCCAGCAGCGTAGGGGTAGGGGGAAAGGCTGGAAACACCATATATTTT.

The chain employs TRBV28 and TRBJ1-5; a weak D match, TRBD1 (5 bases). The CDR3 is made up of 14 amino acids. V was clipped by 5 bases and J by 3 bases, with 11 bases between them. Germline V gene lookup returns CDR1 MDHEN and CDR2 SYDVKM. The CDR3 region is CASSQAGTNQPQHF. The CDR3 DNA reads as TGTGCCAGCAGTCAGGCCGGGACCAATCAGCCCCAGCATTTT.

This clone came up once. The rearrangement links TRBV7-3 to TRBJ1-1; D gene ambiguous. V shed 5 bases and J shed 1 base, with 8 bases lying between them. There are 13 residues in the CDR3. Germline CDR1 SGHTA, CDR2 FQGTGA. In nucleotides, the CDR3 is TGTGCCAGCAGCGCCAGCGCGAACACTGAAGCTTTCTTT. It specifies CASSASANTEAFF.

The chain joins TRBV7-8 to TRBJ1-1; no reliable D call. Germline CDR1 SGHVS, CDR2 FQNEAQ. This CDR3 is built from 13 residues. Trimming removed 2 bases at V and 4 bases at J, with 8 bases between. This CDR3 reads CASSLSVATEAFF. Written as DNA, the CDR3 is TGTGCCAGCAGCTTATCGGTTGCCACTGAAGCTTTCTTT.

The rearrangement uses TRBV18 and TRBJ1-5; D is possibly TRBD1 (6 bases). The CDR3 spans 16 residues. The V end lost 0 bases, the J end lost 4 bases, and 13 bases lay between the germline ends. Germline V gene sequence: CDR1 KGHSH, CDR2 LQKENI. The CDR3 spells CASSPPGGARNQPQHF. The DNA for the CDR3 is TGTGCCAGCTCACCACCGGGGGGCGCGAGGAATCAGCCCCAGCATTTT.

The chain joins TRBV29-1 to TRBJ2-1, with D unclear. This CDR3 is 19 amino acids long. V gave up 5 bases and J gave up 0 bases, with 26 bases separating them. CDR1 and CDR2 from the germline V gene are SQVTM and ANQGSEA. In DNA form, the CDR3 reads TGCAGCGTTAGGATCCCTAGTCTTCCTTTGTCAGGCTCCTACAATGAGCAGTTCTTC. Protein: CSVRIPSLPLSGSYNEQFF.

The V and J genes are TRBV7-8 and TRBJ1-6; D might be TRBD1 (6 bases). The V gene lost 5 bases and the J gene lost 5 bases, with 13 bases spanning the gap. The CDR3 is 15 residues long. The germline V gene encodes CDR1 SGHVS and CDR2 FQNEAQ. The CDR3, as DNA: TGTGCCAGCAGCCTAACCAGGGGAGATAATTCACCCCTCCACTTT. It yields the protein CASSLTRGDNSPLHF.

The rearrangement uses TRBV5-1 and TRBJ2-2, with 8 bases aligning to TRBD1. The V gene's germline CDR1 is SGHRS and CDR2 YFSETQ. V was clipped by 0 bases and J by 5 bases; unmatched bases: 6. CDR3 length: 16 residues. The CDR3 here is CASSLAGGHTTGELFF. The CDR3 DNA follows: TGCGCCAGCAGCTTGGCAGGGGGCCACACGACCGGGGAGCTGTTTTTT.

Comments on this clone: Other nucleotide sequences in the sample specify the same CDR3. The chain carries TRBV7-2 and TRBJ2-3; D call uncertain. This CDR3 region has 13 residues. Per the germline V gene, CDR1 is SGHTA and CDR2 is FQGNSA. The V gene lost 1 base and the J gene lost 1 base, with 3 bases spanning the gap. CDR3: CASSLGGTDTQYF. CDR3 nucleotide sequence: TGTGCCAGCAGCTTAGGAGGCACAGATACGCAGTATTTT. Together with reference TRBV7-2 and TRBJ2-3, the CDR3 gives the full variable domain: GAGVSQSPSNKVTEKGKDVELRCDPISGHTALYWYRQSLGQGLEFLIYFQGNSAPDKSGLPSDRFSAERTGGSVSTLTIQRTQQEDSAVYLCASSLGGTDTQYFGPGTRLTVL.

This chain links TRBV5-1 with TRBJ1-4; no firm D call. Germline V lookup: CDR1 SGHRS, CDR2 YFSETQ. Between the trimmed V and J ends, which lost 3 bases and 7 bases, there was a span of 10 bases. This CDR3 comprises 13 residues. The CDR3 DNA is TGCGCCAGCAGCTCACCGGGCTCTGAAAAACTGTTTTTT. Translation gives CASSSPGSEKLFF.

The chain employs TRBV5-4 and TRBJ2-7; D possibly corresponds to TRBD2 (5 bases). Trimming left V 0 bases short and J 5 bases short, with 15 bases between. The CDR3 is 15 residues long. Germline V CDR1 and CDR2: SGHNT, YYREEE (reference sequence). CDR3 protein: CASSLVPLGADEQYF. The DNA for the CDR3 is TGTGCCAGCAGCTTGGTACCCCTAGGAGCGGACGAGCAGTACTTC. Full variable domain (missing parts from reference TRBV5-4 and TRBJ2-7): ETGVTQSPTHLIKTRGQQVTLRCSSQSGHNTVSWYQQALGQGPQFIFQYYREEENGRGNFPPRFSGLQFPNYSSELNVNALELDDSALYLCASSLVPLGADEQYFGPGTRLTVT.

V and J are TRBV5-8 and TRBJ2-1; no clear D gene. The CDR3 has 14 amino acids. With 4 bases removed from V and 7 bases from J, the gap between germline ends came to 15 bases. The germline gives CDR1 SGHTS, CDR2 YDEGEE. CDR3 sequence reads: CASSPMAAANEQFF. CDR3 bases: TGTGCCAGCAGCCCGATGGCGGCAGCAAATGAGCAGTTCTTC.

Comment on this clone: Other DNA variants within this sample encode the same CDR3. The rearrangement links TRBV10-3 to TRBJ1-4; D call uncertain. Germline V gives CDR1 ENHRY, CDR2 SYGVKD. Trimming left V 2 bases short and J 0 bases short, with 4 bases between. CDR3 length: 14 amino acids. The DNA for the CDR3 is TGTGCCATCAGTGAGGGGACAACTAATGAAAAACTGTTTTTT. Residues: CAISEGTTNEKLFF.

Details on this clone: Distinct nucleotide sequences in the sample also encode this CDR3. This chain joins TRBV5-4 and TRBJ2-7, with 9 nucleotides matching TRBD2. Germline values: CDR1 SGHNT, CDR2 YYREEE (reference sequence). V lost 3 bases to trimming and J lost 6 bases; unmatched junction nucleotides: 4. The CDR3 is 13 residues long. CDR3 DNA sequence: TGTGCCAGCAGCTCGGGACTAGCTGGCGAGCAGTACTTC. Translating it yields CASSSGLAGEQYF.

This chain uses TRBV27 with TRBJ2-7; D may be TRBD1 (6 bases). The CDR3 totals 14 residues. In germline, CDR1 is MNHEY, CDR2 SMNVEV (reference sequence). V was trimmed by 8 bases and J by 5 bases, leaving 19 bases between them. CDR3 in DNA: TGTGCCAGCTCGAAGGTGCAGGGGAGCCACGAGCAGTACTTC. It is translated as CASSKVQGSHEQYF.

This clone was picked up one time. This chain links TRBV28 with TRBJ2-5; 14 nucleotides agree with TRBD2. The ends lost 6 bases at V and 2 bases at J; junction bases unmatched: 5. This CDR3 contains 16 residues. Germline V gene lookup returns CDR1 MDHEN and CDR2 SYDVKM. DNA for the CDR3: TGTGCCAGCAGCCTGACTAGCGGGAGGGCTCAAGAGACCCAGTACTTC. Encoded protein: CASSLTSGRAQETQYF.

This rearrangement joins TRBV2 to TRBJ2-5, with 11 nucleotides matching TRBD2. V lost 9 bases to trimming and J lost 5 bases; unmatched junction nucleotides: 11. The CDR3 has 15 amino acids. Germline lookup yields CDR1 SNHLY and CDR2 FYNNEI. The CDR3 sequence is CASGTSGTGMETQYF. DNA for the CDR3: TGTGCCAGTGGGACTAGCGGAACAGGCATGGAGACCCAGTACTTC.

The chain carries TRBV5-1 and TRBJ2-5; 10 bases align to TRBD1. Looked up from germline, CDR1 is SGHRS and CDR2 is YFSETQ. Trimming at V came to 4 bases and at J to 2 bases, leaving 5 bases not matched to a gene. The CDR3 runs 15 residues. In DNA, the CDR3 is TGCGCCAGCAGCACGGGACAGGGGCGTCAAGAGACCCAGTACTTC. Its protein product is CASSTGQGRQETQYF.

CDR3: CASKRGTGGETQYF. The CDR3 coding sequence is TGTGCCAGTAAAAGAGGGACAGGGGGAGAGACCCAGTACTTC. V is TRBV6-1 and J is TRBJ2-5; TRBD1 agrees at 11 bases. The germline gives CDR1 MNHNS, CDR2 SASEGT. V was clipped by 9 bases and J by 4 bases; unmatched bases: 7. The CDR3 spans 14 residues.